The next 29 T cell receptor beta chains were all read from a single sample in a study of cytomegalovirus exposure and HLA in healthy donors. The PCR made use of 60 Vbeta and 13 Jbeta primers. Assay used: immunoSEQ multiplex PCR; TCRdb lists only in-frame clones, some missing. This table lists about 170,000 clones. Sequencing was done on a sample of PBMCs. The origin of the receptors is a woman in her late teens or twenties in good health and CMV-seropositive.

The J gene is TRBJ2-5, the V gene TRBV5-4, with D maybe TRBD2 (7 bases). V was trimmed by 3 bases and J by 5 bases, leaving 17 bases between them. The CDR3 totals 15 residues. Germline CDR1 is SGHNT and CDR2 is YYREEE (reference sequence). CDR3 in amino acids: CASSWVGGAGETQYF. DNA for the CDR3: TGTGCCAGCAGCTGGGTGGGGGGGGCCGGGGAGACCCAGTACTTC. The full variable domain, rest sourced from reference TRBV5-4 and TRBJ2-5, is ETGVTQSPTHLIKTRGQQVTLRCSSQSGHNTVSWYQQALGQGPQFIFQYYREEENGRGNFPPRFSGLQFPNYSSELNVNALELDDSALYLCASSWVGGAGETQYFGPGTRLLVL.

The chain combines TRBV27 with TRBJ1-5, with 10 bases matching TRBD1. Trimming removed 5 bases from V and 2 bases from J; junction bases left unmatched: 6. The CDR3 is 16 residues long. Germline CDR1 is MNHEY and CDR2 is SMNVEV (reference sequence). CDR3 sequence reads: CASSKTGGGGNQPQHF. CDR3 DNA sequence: TGTGCCAGCAGTAAGACAGGGGGCGGTGGCAATCAGCCCCAGCATTTT.

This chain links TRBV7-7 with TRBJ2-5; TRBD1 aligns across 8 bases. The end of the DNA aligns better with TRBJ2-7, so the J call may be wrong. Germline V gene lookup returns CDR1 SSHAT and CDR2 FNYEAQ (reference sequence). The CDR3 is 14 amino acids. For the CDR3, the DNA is TGTGCCAGCAGCCCGGGACAGGCCCCCTACGAGCAGTACTTC. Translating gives CASSPGQAPYEQYF.

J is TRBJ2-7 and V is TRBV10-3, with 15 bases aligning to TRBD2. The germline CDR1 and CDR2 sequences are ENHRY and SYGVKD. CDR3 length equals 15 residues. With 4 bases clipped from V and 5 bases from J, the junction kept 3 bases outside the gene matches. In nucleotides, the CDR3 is TGTGCCATCAGTGCAGGACTAGCGGGGGGGAACGAGCAGTACTTC. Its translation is CAISAGLAGGNEQYF.

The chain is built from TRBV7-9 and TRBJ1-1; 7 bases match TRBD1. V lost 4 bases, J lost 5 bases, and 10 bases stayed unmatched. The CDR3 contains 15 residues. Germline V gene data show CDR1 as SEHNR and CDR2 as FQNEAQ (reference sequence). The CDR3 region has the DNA TGTGCCAGCAGCTCAACCGGGACAGTGGGGACTGAAGCTTTCTTT. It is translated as CASSSTGTVGTEAFF.

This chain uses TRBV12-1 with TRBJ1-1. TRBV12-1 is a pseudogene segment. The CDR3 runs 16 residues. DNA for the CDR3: TGTGCCAGCAGCCCGAGGGCGGGGGGGATTAGGACTGAAGCTTTCTTT. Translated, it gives CASSPRAGGIRTEAFF.

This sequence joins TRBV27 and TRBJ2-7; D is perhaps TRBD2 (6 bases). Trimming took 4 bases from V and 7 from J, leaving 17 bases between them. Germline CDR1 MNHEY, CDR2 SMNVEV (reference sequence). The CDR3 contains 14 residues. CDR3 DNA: TGTGCCAGCAGTTCACAGAACGGCGGGATTGAGCAGTACTTC. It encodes CASSSQNGGIEQYF.

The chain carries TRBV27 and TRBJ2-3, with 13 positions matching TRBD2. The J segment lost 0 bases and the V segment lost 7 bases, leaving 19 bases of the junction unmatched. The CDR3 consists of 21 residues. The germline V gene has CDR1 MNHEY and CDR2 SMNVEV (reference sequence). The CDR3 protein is CASTSPSGTSGVFSSTDTQYF. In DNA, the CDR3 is TGTGCCAGCACCTCCCCATCCGGGACTAGCGGGGTATTCTCTAGCACAGATACGCAGTATTTT.

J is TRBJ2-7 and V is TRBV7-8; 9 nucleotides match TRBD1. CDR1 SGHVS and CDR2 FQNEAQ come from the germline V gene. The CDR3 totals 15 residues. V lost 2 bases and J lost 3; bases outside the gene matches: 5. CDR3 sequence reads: CASSLSRTGDYEQYF. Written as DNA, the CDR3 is TGTGCCAGCAGCTTAAGTCGGACAGGGGACTACGAGCAGTACTTC.

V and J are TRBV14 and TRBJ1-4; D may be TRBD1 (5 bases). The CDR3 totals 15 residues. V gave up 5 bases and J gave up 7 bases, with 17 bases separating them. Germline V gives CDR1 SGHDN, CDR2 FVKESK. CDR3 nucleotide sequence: TGTGCCAGCAGCTCCCGGGGGGACCTGCGTGAAAAACTGTTTTTT. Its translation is CASSSRGDLREKLFF.

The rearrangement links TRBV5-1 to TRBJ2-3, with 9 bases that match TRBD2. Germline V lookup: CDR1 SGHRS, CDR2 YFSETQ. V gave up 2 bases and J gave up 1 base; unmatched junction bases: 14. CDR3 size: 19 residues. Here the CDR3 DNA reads TGCGCCAGCAGCTTAAGGCGCGGGGGGGGCCGGTGGGGCACAGATACGCAGTATTTT. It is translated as CASSLRRGGGRWGTDTQYF.

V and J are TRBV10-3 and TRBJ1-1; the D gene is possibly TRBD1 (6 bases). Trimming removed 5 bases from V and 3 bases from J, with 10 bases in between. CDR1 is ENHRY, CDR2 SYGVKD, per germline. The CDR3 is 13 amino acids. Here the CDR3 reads CAISLDRYTEAFF. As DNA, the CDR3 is TGTGCCATCAGTCTGGACAGATACACTGAAGCTTTCTTT.

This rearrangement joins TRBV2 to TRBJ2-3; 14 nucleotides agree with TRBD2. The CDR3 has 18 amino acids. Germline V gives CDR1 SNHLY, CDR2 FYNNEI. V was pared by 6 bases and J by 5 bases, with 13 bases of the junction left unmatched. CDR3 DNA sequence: TGTGCCAGCAGGGAGGGGACTAGCGGGGGCTCGATGTTAGATACGCAGTATTTT. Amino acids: CASREGTSGGSMLDTQYF.

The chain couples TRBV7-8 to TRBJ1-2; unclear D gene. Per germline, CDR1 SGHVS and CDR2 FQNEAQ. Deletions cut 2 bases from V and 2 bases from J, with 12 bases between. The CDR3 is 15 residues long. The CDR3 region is CASSLSGKGNYGYTF. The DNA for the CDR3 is TGTGCCAGCAGCTTATCGGGGAAAGGAAACTATGGCTACACCTTC.

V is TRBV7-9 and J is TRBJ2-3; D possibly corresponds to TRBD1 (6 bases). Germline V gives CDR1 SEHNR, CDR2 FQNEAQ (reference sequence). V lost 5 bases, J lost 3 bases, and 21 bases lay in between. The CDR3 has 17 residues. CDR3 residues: CASSRSRDTRNTDTQYF. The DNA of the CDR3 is TGTGCCAGCAGCAGAAGCCGGGACACTAGAAATACAGATACGCAGTATTTT.

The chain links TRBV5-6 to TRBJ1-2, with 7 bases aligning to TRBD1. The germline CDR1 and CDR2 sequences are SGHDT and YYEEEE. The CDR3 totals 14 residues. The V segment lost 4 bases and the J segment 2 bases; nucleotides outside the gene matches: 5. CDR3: CASSPKDRNYGYTF. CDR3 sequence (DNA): TGTGCCAGCAGCCCCAAGGACAGGAACTATGGCTACACCTTC.

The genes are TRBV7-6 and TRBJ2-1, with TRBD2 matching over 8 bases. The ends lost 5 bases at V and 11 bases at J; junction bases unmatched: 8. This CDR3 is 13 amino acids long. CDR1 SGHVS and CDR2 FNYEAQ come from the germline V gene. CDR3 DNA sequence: TGTGCCAGCAGCCTAGAAAGCGGGGGAAAGCAGTTCTTC. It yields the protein CASSLESGGKQFF.

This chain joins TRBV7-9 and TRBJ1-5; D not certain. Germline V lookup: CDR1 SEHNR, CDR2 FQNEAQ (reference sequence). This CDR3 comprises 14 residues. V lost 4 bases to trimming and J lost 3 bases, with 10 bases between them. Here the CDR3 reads CASSSPENNQPQHF. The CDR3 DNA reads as TGTGCCAGCAGCTCCCCCGAGAACAATCAGCCCCAGCATTTT.

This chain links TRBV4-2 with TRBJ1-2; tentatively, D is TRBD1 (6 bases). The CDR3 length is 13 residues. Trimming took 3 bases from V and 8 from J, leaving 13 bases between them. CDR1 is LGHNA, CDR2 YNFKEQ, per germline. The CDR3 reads CASSQEAGGGYTF. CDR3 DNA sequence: TGTGCCAGCAGCCAGGAGGCGGGGGGCGGCTACACCTTC.

CDR3 bases: TGTGCCAGCAGCGCCGGACTTCGGGACAGGGACACTGAAGCTTTCTTT. This gives the protein CASSAGLRDRDTEAFF. The chain recombines TRBV9 with TRBJ1-1, with 9 bases fitting TRBD1. This CDR3 contains 16 residues. Germline V gene data show CDR1 as SGDLS and CDR2 as YYNGEE. Trimming cost V 3 bases and J 3 bases; bases outside gene matches: 9.

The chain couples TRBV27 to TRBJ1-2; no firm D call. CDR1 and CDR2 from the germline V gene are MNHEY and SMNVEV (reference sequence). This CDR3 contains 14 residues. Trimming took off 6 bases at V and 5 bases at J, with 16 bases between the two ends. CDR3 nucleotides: TGTGCCAGCAGCCGGTCGAGCGGGCCTTATGGCTACACCTTC. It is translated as CASSRSSGPYGYTF.

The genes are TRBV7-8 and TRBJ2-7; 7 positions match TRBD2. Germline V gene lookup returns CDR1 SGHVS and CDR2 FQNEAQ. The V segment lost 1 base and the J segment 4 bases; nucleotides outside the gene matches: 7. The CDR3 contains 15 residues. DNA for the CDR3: TGTGCCAGCAGCTTAGAGGGCGGGAGAGTGTACGAGCAGTACTTC. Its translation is CASSLEGGRVYEQYF.

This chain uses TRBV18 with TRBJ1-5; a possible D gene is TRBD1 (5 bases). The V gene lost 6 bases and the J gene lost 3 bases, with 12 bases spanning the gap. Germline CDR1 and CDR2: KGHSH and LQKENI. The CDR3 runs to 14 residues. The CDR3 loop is CASSRDGNNQPQHF. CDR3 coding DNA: TGTGCCAGCTCGCGGGACGGGAACAATCAGCCCCAGCATTTT.

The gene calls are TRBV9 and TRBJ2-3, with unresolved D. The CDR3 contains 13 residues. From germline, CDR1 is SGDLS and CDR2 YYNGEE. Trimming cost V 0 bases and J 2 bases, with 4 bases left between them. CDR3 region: CASSVDHTDTQYF. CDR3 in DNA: TGTGCCAGCAGCGTAGATCACACAGATACGCAGTATTTT.

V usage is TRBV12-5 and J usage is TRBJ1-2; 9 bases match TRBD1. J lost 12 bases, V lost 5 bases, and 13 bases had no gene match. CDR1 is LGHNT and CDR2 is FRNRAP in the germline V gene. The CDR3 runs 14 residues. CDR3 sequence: CASGRGPGQGSNTF. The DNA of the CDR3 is TGTGCTAGTGGTCGTGGACCGGGACAGGGTAGCAACACCTTC. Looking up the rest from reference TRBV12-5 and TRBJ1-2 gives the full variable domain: DARVTQTPRHKVTEMGQEVTMRCQPILGHNTVFWYRQTMMQGLELLAYFRNRAPLDDSGMPKDRFSAEMPDATLATLKIQPSEPRDSAVYFCASGRGPGQGSNTFGSGTRLTVV.

In DNA form, the CDR3 reads TGTGCCAGCACCCAGGATGTGGACACTGAAGCTTTCTTT. Translating gives CASTQDVDTEAFF. V gene TRBV28 combines with J gene TRBJ1-1; D gene unclear. The CDR3 has 13 amino acids. CDR1 is MDHEN and CDR2 is SYDVKM in the germline V gene. The V end lost 7 bases, the J end lost 3 bases, and 12 bases lay between the germline ends.

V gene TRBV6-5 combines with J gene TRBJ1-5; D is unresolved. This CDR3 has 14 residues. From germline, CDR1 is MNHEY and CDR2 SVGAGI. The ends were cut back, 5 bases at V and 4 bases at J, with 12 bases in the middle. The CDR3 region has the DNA TGTGCCAGCAGTGAACTAGATCGGAATCAGCCCCAGCATTTT. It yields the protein CASSELDRNQPQHF.

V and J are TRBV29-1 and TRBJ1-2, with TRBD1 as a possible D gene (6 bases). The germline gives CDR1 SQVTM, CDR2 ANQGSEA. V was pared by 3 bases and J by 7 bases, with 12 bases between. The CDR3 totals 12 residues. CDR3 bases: TGCAGCGTTGATGTACAGGGACGTGGCTACACCTTC. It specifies CSVDVQGRGYTF.

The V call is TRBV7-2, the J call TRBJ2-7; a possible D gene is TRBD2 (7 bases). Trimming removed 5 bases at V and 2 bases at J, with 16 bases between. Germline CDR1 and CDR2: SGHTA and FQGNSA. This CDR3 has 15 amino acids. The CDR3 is CASSGGGGRAYEQYF. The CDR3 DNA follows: TGTGCCAGCAGCGGAGGGGGGGGCAGGGCCTACGAGCAGTACTTC.